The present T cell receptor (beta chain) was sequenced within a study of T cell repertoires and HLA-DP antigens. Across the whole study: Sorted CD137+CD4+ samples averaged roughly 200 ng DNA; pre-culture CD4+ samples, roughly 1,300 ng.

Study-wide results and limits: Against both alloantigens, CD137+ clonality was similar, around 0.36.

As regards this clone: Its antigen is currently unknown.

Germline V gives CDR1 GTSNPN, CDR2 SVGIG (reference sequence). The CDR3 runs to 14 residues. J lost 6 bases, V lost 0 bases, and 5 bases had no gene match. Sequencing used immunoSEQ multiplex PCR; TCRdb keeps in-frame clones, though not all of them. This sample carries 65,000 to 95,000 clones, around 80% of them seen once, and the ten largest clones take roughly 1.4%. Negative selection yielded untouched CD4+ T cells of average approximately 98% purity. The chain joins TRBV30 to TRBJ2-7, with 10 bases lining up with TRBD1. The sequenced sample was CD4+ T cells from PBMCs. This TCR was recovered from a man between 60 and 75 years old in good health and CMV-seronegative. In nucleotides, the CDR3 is TGTGCCTGGAGTGTCGGGACAGGGGAGACCGAGCAGTACTTC. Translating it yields CAWSVGTGETEQYF.